This T cell receptor (beta chain) was recorded in a study of cytomegalovirus exposure and HLA in healthy donors. About the study: The same platform as the approximately 730 first-cohort repertoires was used for the roughly 130 validation repertoires, a later analysis reported. General study results and limits: Most TCR sequences showed up rarely, but some public TCRs showed up in many donors. 150 or so TCR beta chains were listed as cytomegalovirus-associated. Later, an analysis found that TCR clusters from the first cohort tended to co-occur in the roughly 120 validation repertoires.

As concerns this clone: Its antigen is unidentified.

The method was immunoSEQ multiplex PCR; TCRdb's version includes in-frame clones alone and lacks a portion of them. Altogether approximately 150,000 clones are present, roughly 80% being singletons, with the ten largest covering about 2%. Trimming at V came to 5 bases and at J to 3 bases, leaving 0 bases not matched to a gene. Per the germline V gene, CDR1 is MNHEY and CDR2 is SVGAGI. The CDR3 has 13 residues. The receptor was derived from a man under 40 in good health and CMV-seropositive. Sequenced material: PBMCs. This chain joins TRBV6-5 and TRBJ2-7, with TRBD1 identical over 11 bases. DNA of the CDR3: TGTGCCAGCAGTGGGACAGGGGGCTACGAGCAGTACTTC. This sequence encodes CASSGTGGYEQYF.